This TCR beta chain was identified during a study of cytomegalovirus exposure and HLA in healthy donors. On this clone itself: The antigen remains unidentified. Other DNA sequences of this sample code for an identical CDR3.

General study results and limits: Later analysis placed DRB1 highest and HLA-C lowest in TCR association rates, which differed by HLA locus.

Researchers ran the PCR with 60 Vbeta and 13 Jbeta primers. Data came from immunoSEQ multiplex PCR; TCRdb stores just in-frame clones and leaves some out. The sample lists 200,000 or so clones; about 84% were seen once. In germline, CDR1 is MGHDK, CDR2 SYGVNS. The length of the CDR3 is 14 residues. The trim removed 6 bases at V and 9 bases at J, leaving 10 bases unmatched. The clonotype originates from a human donor in good health. Sequencing was performed on PBMCs. The J gene is TRBJ2-1, the V gene TRBV25-1, with 8 bases aligning to TRBD1. Here the CDR3 DNA reads TGTGCCAGCAGAGGACAGGGCTCACCTGGTGAGCAGTTCTTC. Translation gives CASRGQGSPGEQFF.